The 28 T cell receptor beta chains below were found in one sample sequenced in a study of T cell responses to AZD1222 COVID-19 vaccine. Clones were read by immunoSEQ multiplex PCR, and TCRdb kept only the in-frame ones, dropping some. The table includes fewer than 200,000 clones, about 89% detected once. Sequenced material: peripheral blood, taken on day 0 of AZD1222 vaccination. These receptors originate from an adult in good health.

The chain joins TRBV27 to TRBJ2-3, with D perhaps TRBD1 (6 bases). The V and J ends lost 3 bases and 0 bases respectively, with 13 bases between them. Germline CDR1 reads MNHEY; CDR2 reads SMNVEV (reference sequence). CDR3 length: 16 amino acids. Here the CDR3 reads CASSLFPQGSTDTQYF. The CDR3 DNA is TGTGCCAGCAGTTTGTTCCCCCAGGGGAGCACAGATACGCAGTATTTT.

A note on this clone: Other DNA sequences from this sample encode an identical CDR3 as well. The rearrangement uses TRBV24-1 and TRBJ1-5; D call uncertain. CDR3 length: 14 amino acids. With 0 bases removed from V and 1 base from J, the gap between germline ends came to 3 bases. The germline V gene has CDR1 KGHDR and CDR2 SFDVKD. DNA of the CDR3: TGTGCCACCAGTGATTTGCACAGCAATCAGCCCCAGCATTTT. Its protein is CATSDLHSNQPQHF.

CDR3 nucleotides: TGTGCCAGCAGTTACGGGATGGGAGAGCAGTACTTC. Translated, it gives CASSYGMGEQYF. V is TRBV6-6 and J is TRBJ2-7; D unresolved. The V end lost 2 bases, the J end lost 7 bases, and 9 bases lay between the germline ends. CDR1 and CDR2 (germline): MNHNY, SVGAGI (reference sequence). This CDR3 is 12 amino acids long.

V usage is TRBV5-8 and J usage is TRBJ2-3, with D hard to call. Trimming cost V 2 bases and J 1 base, with 5 bases left between them. Per the germline V gene, CDR1 is SGHTS and CDR2 is YDEGEE. The CDR3 contains 13 residues. The CDR3 nucleotides read TGTGCCAGCAGCTTTGACGGCACAGATACGCAGTATTTT. Encoded protein: CASSFDGTDTQYF.

This chain joins TRBV14 and TRBJ2-7; D call uncertain. Trimming removed 0 bases from V and 1 base from J, with 7 bases in between. In germline, CDR1 is SGHDN, CDR2 FVKESK. CDR3 length equals 14 residues. The CDR3 nucleotides read TGTGCCAGCAGCCAAGAAGGTCTTTCCTACGAGCAGTACTTC. Encoded protein: CASSQEGLSYEQYF.

This clone was detected only once. The chain combines TRBV7-3 with TRBJ2-1; D uncertain. V was shortened by 2 bases and J by 6 bases, with 14 bases between the two germline ends. From germline, CDR1 is SGHTA and CDR2 FQGTGA. The CDR3 contains 15 residues. This chain's CDR3 is CASSLLGQSVNEQFF. CDR3 sequence (DNA): TGTGCCAGCAGCTTACTGGGCCAAAGCGTCAATGAGCAGTTCTTC.

The chain uses TRBV4-3 and TRBJ2-1, with D perhaps matching TRBD1 (6 bases). V was trimmed by 1 base and J by 4 bases, leaving 11 bases between them. The CDR3 extends over 15 amino acids. Germline V gives CDR1 LGHNA, CDR2 YSLEER. CDR3 bases: TGCGCCAGCAGCCAAGGGTCTACAGGGTACAATGAGCAGTTCTTC. Translated: CASSQGSTGYNEQFF.

The chain is built from TRBV5-1 and TRBJ2-2, with D perhaps TRBD1 or TRBD2 (5 bases each). Deletions cut 2 bases from V and 7 bases from J, with 15 bases between. Germline assignment: CDR1 SGHRS and CDR2 YFSETQ. The CDR3 is 15 residues long. CDR3 nucleotide sequence: TGCGCCAGCAGCTTACCCTCGGGACCGGGCGGGGAGCTGTTTTTT. Residues: CASSLPSGPGGELFF.

This clone was seen just once. This chain connects TRBV30 to TRBJ2-1, with a possible D match to TRBD2 (5 bases). The CDR3 has 14 residues. Trimming removed 0 bases from V and 9 bases from J, with 15 bases in between. The germline CDR1 and CDR2 sequences are GTSNPN and SVGIG (reference sequence). DNA of the CDR3: TGTGCCTGGAGTGTAGGCGGAATAAGCGGTGAGCAGTTCTTC. This codes for CAWSVGGISGEQFF.

As DNA, the CDR3 is TGTGCCAGTAGCCGAGGGGGGGGCTCTGGAAACACCATATATTTT. Its protein is CASSRGGGSGNTIYF. This chain joins TRBV19 and TRBJ1-3; D is perhaps TRBD1 (6 bases). The CDR3 is 15 residues long. V lost 6 bases to trimming and J lost 0 bases, with 12 bases between them. CDR1 and CDR2 from the germline V gene are LNHDA and SQIVND (reference sequence).

A note on this clone: The sample carries other DNA sequences with the same CDR3. The genes are TRBV7-2 and TRBJ2-7; TRBD1 matches at 12 bases. CDR1 SGHTA and CDR2 FQGNSA come from the germline V gene. The CDR3 contains 15 residues. J lost 2 bases, V lost 4 bases, and 3 bases had no gene match. The CDR3 coding sequence is TGTGCCAGCAGCTCGGGGACAGGGGGCCCCTACGAGCAGTACTTC. Translating it yields CASSSGTGGPYEQYF.

A single count supports this clone. The gene calls are TRBV15 and TRBJ2-7; 7 bases align to TRBD1. Trimming cost V 1 base and J 3 bases; bases outside gene matches: 6. The CDR3 is made up of 15 amino acids. Germline V gene sequence: CDR1 LNHNV, CDR2 YYDKDF (reference sequence). The CDR3 reads CATSRARGQIYEQYF. For the CDR3, the DNA is TGTGCCACCAGCAGAGCCCGGGGACAGATCTACGAGCAGTACTTC. Combining the CDR3 with reference TRBV15 and TRBJ2-7 gives the whole variable domain DAMVIQNPRYQVTQFGKPVTLSCSQTLNHNVMYWYQQKSSQAPKLLFHYYDKDFNNEADTPDNFQSRRPNTSFCFLDIRSPGLGDTAMYLCATSRARGQIYEQYFGPGTRLTVT.

J is TRBJ1-2 and V is TRBV2, with D possibly being TRBD1 (5 bases). The CDR3 is 14 residues long. V was shortened by 3 bases and J by 2 bases, with 10 bases between the two germline ends. Per germline, CDR1 SNHLY and CDR2 FYNNEI. Written as DNA, the CDR3 is TGTGCCAGCAGTGACCGGGGCTCAAACTATGGCTACACCTTC. Residues: CASSDRGSNYGYTF.

The chain has TRBV7-2 and TRBJ1-1; D gene uncertain. This CDR3 is 13 amino acids long. Trimming removed 1 base from V and 6 bases from J, with 9 bases in between. CDR1 is SGHTA and CDR2 is FQGNSA in the germline V gene. CDR3 loop: CASSLVYSAEAFF. CDR3 nucleotides: TGTGCCAGCAGCTTAGTATATAGCGCTGAAGCTTTCTTT.

The V and J genes are TRBV9 and TRBJ1-2; 7 bases align to TRBD1. J lost 8 bases, V lost 5 bases, and 9 bases had no gene match. In germline, CDR1 is SGDLS, CDR2 YYNGEE. The CDR3 extends over 13 amino acids. CDR3 in amino acids: CASSRDRVGGYTF. DNA for the CDR3: TGTGCCAGCAGTCGAGACAGGGTGGGAGGCTACACCTTC.

The rearrangement links TRBV24-1 to TRBJ2-4, with 8 bases matching TRBD2. The CDR3 spans 17 residues. Germline CDR1 and CDR2: KGHDR and SFDVKD. Trimming removed 4 bases from V and 5 bases from J; junction bases left unmatched: 12. CDR3 nucleotides: TGTGCCACCAGTGAAGCCGGGAGGGGTATTAAGGAAAACATTCAGTACTTC. Residues: CATSEAGRGIKENIQYF.

The chain links TRBV10-1 to TRBJ1-4; 12 nucleotides match TRBD1. The CDR3 is 15 residues long. The V gene's germline CDR1 is WNHNN and CDR2 SYGVQD (reference sequence). V lost 2 bases to trimming and J lost 11 bases; unmatched junction nucleotides: 6. The CDR3 bases are TGCGCCAGCAGTGAGGGAGGGACAGGGGGCGAGAAACTGTTTTTT. Translation: CASSEGGTGGEKLFF.

V usage is TRBV7-8 and J usage is TRBJ1-4; a weak D match, TRBD1 (6 bases). In germline, CDR1 is SGHVS, CDR2 FQNEAQ. The CDR3 has 14 residues. The germline V and J ends were trimmed by 6 bases and 8 bases, with 16 bases remaining between them. The CDR3 sequence is CASRGGRSGEKLFF. The CDR3 nucleotides are TGTGCCAGCAGAGGGGGGCGGTCGGGAGAAAAACTGTTTTTT.

The chain has TRBV28 and TRBJ1-5, with 9 bases that match TRBD1. Germline values: CDR1 MDHEN, CDR2 SYDVKM. Germline trimming cut 5 bases from V and 6 bases from J; bases unmatched to any gene: 8. The CDR3 consists of 15 residues. The CDR3 sequence is CASSRPGQGFQPQHF. CDR3 coding DNA: TGTGCCAGCAGTCGGCCGGGACAGGGTTTTCAGCCCCAGCATTTT.

The V call is TRBV5-5, the J call TRBJ2-7; 12 bases map to TRBD1. The V gene's germline CDR1 is SGHKS and CDR2 YYEKEE (reference sequence). V was clipped by 4 bases and J by 0 bases; unmatched bases: 14. CDR3 length: 19 amino acids. The CDR3 is CASSHHSRDRGLSSYEQYF. DNA of the CDR3: TGTGCCAGCAGCCATCACTCCCGGGACAGGGGGCTGAGCTCCTACGAGCAGTACTTC. The variable domain in full, completed from reference TRBV5-5 and TRBJ2-7, reads DAGVTQSPTHLIKTRGQQVTLRCSPISGHKSVSWYQQVLGQGPQFIFQYYEKEERGRGNFPDRFSARQFPNYSSELNVNALLLGDSALYLCASSHHSRDRGLSSYEQYFGPGTRLTVT.

This rearrangement joins TRBV24-1 to TRBJ2-2; tentatively, D is TRBD1 (6 bases). Germline assignment: CDR1 KGHDR and CDR2 SFDVKD. Trimming shortened V by 2 bases and J by 8 bases, and 11 bases separated the two germline ends. This CDR3 comprises 14 residues. The CDR3 sequence: CATSDYPGTGELFF. The DNA for the CDR3 is TGTGCCACCAGTGATTATCCGGGGACAGGGGAGCTGTTTTTT.

This rearrangement joins TRBV6-2 or TRBV6-3 to TRBJ2-3, with 8 bases matching TRBD1. Trimming took 7 bases from V and 4 from J; bases not matched to a gene: 13. The CDR3 is 16 residues long. Germline-derived CDR1 and CDR2 are MNHEY and SVGEGT. The CDR3 spells CASTPAGGVLADTQYF. The CDR3 DNA follows: TGTGCCAGCACCCCAGCAGGGGGCGTTTTGGCAGATACGCAGTATTTT.

The rearrangement links TRBV2 to TRBJ1-5; D might be TRBD1 (6 bases). Germline V gene sequence: CDR1 SNHLY, CDR2 FYNNEI. V gave up 2 bases and J gave up 7 bases, with 12 bases separating them. This CDR3 comprises 14 residues. This CDR3 is CASSEMGGAQPQHF. The CDR3 nucleotides read TGTGCCAGCAGTGAAATGGGGGGCGCCCAGCCCCAGCATTTT.

The gene calls are TRBV28 and TRBJ1-5; TRBD1 matches 9 bases. After removal of 5 bases from V and 6 bases from J, the junction contained 8 bases not matched to a gene. The CDR3 extends over 15 amino acids. In germline, CDR1 is MDHEN, CDR2 SYDVKM. Here the CDR3 DNA reads TGTGCCAGCAGTCACTCCGGGACAGGGTCTCAGCCCCAGCATTTT. Protein: CASSHSGTGSQPQHF.

Remarks on this clone: Additional DNA sequences in this sample encode the identical CDR3. The rearrangement joins TRBV27 to TRBJ1-6; 8 bases are a match to TRBD1. Losses at the gene ends were 5 bases for V and 0 bases for J; bases not matched to a gene: 6. This CDR3 has 17 residues. Germline assignment: CDR1 MNHEY and CDR2 SMNVEV (reference sequence). The CDR3 bases are TGTGCCAGCAGTCTCCGGACAGGGAGCTCCTATAATTCACCCCTCCACTTT. This gives the protein CASSLRTGSSYNSPLHF.

The rearrangement joins TRBV3-1 (or the pseudogene TRBV3-2) to TRBJ1-3; D call uncertain. Trimming took off 4 bases at V and 4 bases at J, with 11 bases between the two ends. The CDR3 consists of 14 residues. Germline CDR1 and CDR2: LGHDT and YNNKEL (reference sequence). CDR3 in DNA: TGTGCCAGCAGCCCGGTCGTTGCGGGAAACACCATATATTTT. It yields the protein CASSPVVAGNTIYF.

V and J are TRBV5-1 and TRBJ1-1; 7 bases match TRBD1. J gave up 1 base and V 1 base, and 7 bases lay outside the gene matches. The CDR3 is made up of 16 amino acids. The germline CDR1 and CDR2 sequences are SGHRS and YFSETQ. CDR3 amino acids: CASSLLPGTENTEAFF. For the CDR3, the DNA is TGCGCCAGCAGCTTGTTACCCGGGACAGAGAACACTGAAGCTTTCTTT.

V usage is TRBV5-4 and J usage is TRBJ2-1, with D possibly being TRBD2 (5 bases). Germline CDR1 reads SGHNT; CDR2 reads YYREEE (reference sequence). Trimming shortened V by 0 bases and J by 7 bases, and 14 bases separated the two germline ends. This CDR3 spans 15 amino acids. Here the CDR3 DNA reads TGTGCCAGCAGCTTGGCTTTGGCTAGCACGAATGAGCAGTTCTTC. It translates to CASSLALASTNEQFF.